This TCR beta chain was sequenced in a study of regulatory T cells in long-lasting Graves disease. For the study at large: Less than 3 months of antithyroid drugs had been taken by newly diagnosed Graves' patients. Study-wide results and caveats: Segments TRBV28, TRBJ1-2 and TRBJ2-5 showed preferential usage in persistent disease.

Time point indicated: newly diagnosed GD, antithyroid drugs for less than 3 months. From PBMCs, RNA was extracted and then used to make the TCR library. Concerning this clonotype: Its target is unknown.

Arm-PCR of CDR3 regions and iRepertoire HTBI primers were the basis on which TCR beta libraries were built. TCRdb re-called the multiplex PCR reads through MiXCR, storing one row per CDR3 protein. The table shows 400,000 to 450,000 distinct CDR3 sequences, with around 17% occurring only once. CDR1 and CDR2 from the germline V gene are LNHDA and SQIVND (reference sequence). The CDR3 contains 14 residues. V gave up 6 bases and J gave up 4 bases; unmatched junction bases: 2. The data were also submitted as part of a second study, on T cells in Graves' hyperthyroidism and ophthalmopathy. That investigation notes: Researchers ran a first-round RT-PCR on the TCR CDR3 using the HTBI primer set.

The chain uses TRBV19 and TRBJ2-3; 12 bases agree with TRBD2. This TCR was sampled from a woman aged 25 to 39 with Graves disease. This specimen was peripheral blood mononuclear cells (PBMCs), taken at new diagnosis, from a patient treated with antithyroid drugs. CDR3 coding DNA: TGTGCCAGTAGGACTAGCGGGAGTTCAGATACGCAGTATTTT. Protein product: CASRTSGSSDTQYF.